The 23 T cell receptor beta chains presented below share a single source sample, sequenced in a study of cytomegalovirus exposure and HLA in healthy donors. The PCR was carried out with 60 Vbeta primers and 13 Jbeta primers. This table comes from immunoSEQ multiplex PCR, and its TCRdb copy is limited to in-frame clones, with some not included. Here the sample spans 100,000 to 150,000 clones, approximately 17% being singletons. The sequenced sample was PBMCs. The receptors were sampled from a female donor in good health and CMV-seropositive.

V and J are TRBV7-3 and TRBJ2-3, with a tentative D call TRBD2 (6 bases). The germline V gene encodes CDR1 SGHTA and CDR2 FQGTGA. The CDR3 is made up of 15 amino acids. Trimming shortened V by 3 bases and J by 2 bases, and 12 bases separated the two germline ends. The CDR3 protein is CASSFAAGTTDTQYF. In nucleotides, the CDR3 is TGTGCCAGCAGCTTCGCAGCGGGTACCACAGATACGCAGTATTTT.

This clone occurred a few times. V gene TRBV5-1 combines with J gene TRBJ2-5; 9 positions agree with TRBD1. Germline CDR1 and CDR2: SGHRS and YFSETQ. V was clipped by 0 bases and J by 4 bases; unmatched bases: 4. The CDR3 loop spans 15 amino acids. The CDR3 reads CASSLGQGVRETQYF. CDR3 coding DNA: TGCGCCAGCAGCTTGGGACAGGGGGTGAGAGAGACCCAGTACTTC.

Of note for this clone: This CDR3 is also generated by other DNA sequences in the sample. CDR3 loop: CASSLSPGGGWRFF. CDR3 bases: TGTGCCAGCAGCTTATCTCCGGGGGGGGGTTGGCGGTTCTTC. The chain couples TRBV7-2 to TRBJ2-1, with 8 bases aligning to TRBD2. The CDR3 consists of 14 residues. The germline V gene encodes CDR1 SGHTA and CDR2 FQGNSA. J lost 15 bases, V lost 2 bases, and 12 bases had no gene match.

The rearrangement uses TRBV9 and TRBJ2-7; 9 nucleotides match TRBD2. In germline, CDR1 is SGDLS, CDR2 YYNGEE. After removal of 0 bases from V and 6 bases from J, the junction contained 13 bases not matched to a gene. This CDR3 comprises 17 residues. DNA for the CDR3: TGTGCCAGCAGCGTAGGGGTGAGTAGCGGGGGATATTCCGAGCAGTACTTC. Residues: CASSVGVSSGGYSEQYF.

This clone came up a few times. This rearrangement joins TRBV29-1 to TRBJ2-7; 9 bases are shared with TRBD1. In germline, CDR1 is SQVTM, CDR2 ANQGSEA. Trimming cost V 2 bases and J 3 bases; bases outside gene matches: 8. The CDR3 totals 15 residues. As DNA, the CDR3 is TGCAGCGTTGAACGCCGGGACAGGGCTAACTACGAGCAGTACTTC. This codes for CSVERRDRANYEQYF.

The chain carries TRBV7-9 and TRBJ1-5; a possible D gene is TRBD1 (5 bases). CDR1 and CDR2 (germline): SEHNR, FQNEAQ (reference sequence). This CDR3 comprises 15 residues. V dropped 7 bases and J dropped 0 bases, with 13 bases sitting between them. In DNA, the CDR3 is TGTGCCAGCAACGCCGGAGGGGATAGCAATCAGCCCCAGCATTTT. The encoded protein is CASNAGGDSNQPQHF.

The chain carries TRBV30 and TRBJ1-5; the D gene is possibly TRBD1 (5 bases). Trimming shortened V by 2 bases and J by 0 bases, and 11 bases separated the two germline ends. This CDR3 has 15 amino acids. Per germline, CDR1 GTSNPN and CDR2 SVGIG (reference sequence). The CDR3 DNA reads as TGTGCCTGGAGTCCATCGGGGGGTAGCAATCAGCCCCAGCATTTT. Translated, it gives CAWSPSGGSNQPQHF.

The genes are TRBV27 and TRBJ1-1; D remains ambiguous. Germline V CDR1 and CDR2: MNHEY, SMNVEV (reference sequence). This CDR3 is built from 13 residues. Trimming cost V 8 bases and J 6 bases, with 16 bases left between them. The CDR3 spells CASRSFRVSEAFF. CDR3 DNA: TGTGCCAGCCGGAGTTTCCGGGTATCTGAAGCTTTCTTT.

Only a few counts were recorded for this clone. The V gene is TRBV30, the J gene TRBJ2-3; D gene unclear. Germline V CDR1 and CDR2: GTSNPN, SVGIG (reference sequence). CDR3 size: 13 residues. V was cut by 0 bases and J by 5 bases, with 9 bases left in between. CDR3 in amino acids: CAWSVFSRDTQYF. CDR3 coding DNA: TGTGCCTGGAGTGTATTCTCTAGAGATACGCAGTATTTT.

The chain has TRBV7-8 and TRBJ1-2; TRBD1 matches at 7 bases. The germline CDR1 and CDR2 sequences are SGHVS and FQNEAQ. CDR3 size: 16 residues. V trimming: 0 bases; J trimming: 7 bases; junction bases outside the gene matches: 11. The chain's CDR3 is CASSLALIGGAGGYTF. CDR3 sequence (DNA): TGTGCCAGCAGCTTAGCCTTGATAGGGGGCGCGGGTGGCTACACCTTC. Full variable domain (remainder filled in from reference TRBV7-8 and TRBJ1-2): GAGVSQSPRYKVAKRGQDVALRCDPISGHVSLFWYQQALGQGPEFLTYFQNEAQLDKSGLPSDRFFAERPEGSVSTLKIQRTQQEDSAVYLCASSLALIGGAGGYTFGSGTRLTVV.

The chain has TRBV12-5 and TRBJ1-5; D ambiguous. Per the germline V gene, CDR1 is LGHNT and CDR2 is FRNRAP. There are 13 residues in the CDR3. V lost 7 bases and J lost 4, with 11 bases in between. The CDR3 nucleotides are TGTGCTAGTGCTGGAACGGGTAATCAGCCCCAGCATTTT. Its protein is CASAGTGNQPQHF.

This clone has a handful of counts. The CDR3 DNA follows: TGTGCCAGCAGCTTACAGGGGTACGAGCAGTACTTC. This translates into CASSLQGYEQYF. The chain recombines TRBV7-2 with TRBJ2-7, with D possibly TRBD1 on 6 matching bases. The CDR3 has 12 amino acids. CDR1 and CDR2 (germline): SGHTA, FQGNSA. Trimming cost V 2 bases and J 4 bases, with 6 bases left between them.

This clone has more than one count but fewer than ten. The chain employs TRBV6-1 and TRBJ1-5; weak D call: TRBD1 (6 bases). Trimming shortened V by 3 bases and J by 3 bases, and 12 bases separated the two germline ends. Germline V gene lookup returns CDR1 MNHNS and CDR2 SASEGT. The CDR3 loop spans 15 amino acids. The CDR3 nucleotides read TGTGCCAGCAGTGACAGCGACAGGTTCAATCAGCCCCAGCATTTT. Translation gives CASSDSDRFNQPQHF.

The chain combines TRBV4-2 with TRBJ1-2; possibly TRBD1 for D (6 bases). CDR1 LGHNA and CDR2 YNFKEQ come from the germline V gene. Trimming took off 7 bases at V and 8 bases at J, with 17 bases between the two ends. This CDR3 is built from 13 residues. The CDR3 DNA sequence: TGTGCCAGCAACAGAGGGGGAGCGGAGGGCTACACCTTC. Amino acids: CASNRGGAEGYTF.

The chain uses TRBV7-6 and TRBJ2-1; 8 nucleotides match TRBD1. With V trimmed by 4 bases and J by 6 bases, 2 bases remained unmatched. CDR3 length: 13 amino acids. CDR1 is SGHVS, CDR2 FNYEAQ, per germline. For the CDR3, the DNA is TGTGCCAGCAGCTGGACAGGGAGCAATGAGCAGTTCTTC. Translating gives CASSWTGSNEQFF.

A few counts support this clone. This chain joins TRBV5-1 and TRBJ2-1; TRBD2 agrees at 8 bases. From germline, CDR1 is SGHRS and CDR2 YFSETQ. Trimming at V came to 4 bases and at J to 16 bases, leaving 13 bases not matched to a gene. This CDR3 is 13 amino acids long. CDR3 in amino acids: CASSLGASGYSFF. The CDR3, as DNA: TGCGCCAGCAGCCTGGGAGCTAGCGGGTACTCTTTCTTC.

The J gene is TRBJ2-3, the V gene TRBV5-1, with TRBD2 identical over 8 bases. The length of the CDR3 is 14 residues. The J segment lost 4 bases and the V segment lost 3 bases, leaving 4 bases of the junction unmatched. The germline V gene has CDR1 SGHRS and CDR2 YFSETQ. CDR3 in DNA: TGCGCCAGCAGCTACGGGGGGGCCGCAGATACGCAGTATTTT. Encoded protein: CASSYGGAADTQYF. The full variable domain, in which reference TRBV5-1 and TRBJ2-3 provide the parts outside the CDR3, is KAGVTQTPRYLIKTRGQQVTLSCSPISGHRSVSWYQQTPGQGLQFLFEYFSETQRNKGNFPGRFSGRQFSNSRSEMNVSTLELGDSALYLCASSYGGAADTQYFGPGTRLTVL.

The V call is TRBV28, the J call TRBJ1-1; D is unresolved. The CDR3 runs to 14 residues. CDR1 and CDR2 from the germline V gene are MDHEN and SYDVKM. Trimming removed 3 bases at V and 2 bases at J, with 10 bases between. CDR3: CASSFNRVNTEAFF. In DNA form, the CDR3 reads TGTGCCAGCAGTTTCAACAGAGTTAACACTGAAGCTTTCTTT.

The V call is TRBV5-1, the J call TRBJ2-5, with 7 bases identical to TRBD2. Germline V gene sequence: CDR1 SGHRS, CDR2 YFSETQ. This CDR3 is built from 15 residues. V trimming: 3 bases; J trimming: 2 bases; junction bases outside the gene matches: 7. The CDR3, as DNA: TGCGCCAGCAGCTCAAGACCTAGCGGACAAGAGACCCAGTACTTC. It codes for CASSSRPSGQETQYF.

The chain uses TRBV5-1 and TRBJ2-1; the match to TRBD2 covers 11 bases. J gave up 10 bases and V 3 bases, and 12 bases lay outside the gene matches. This CDR3 has 16 amino acids. The germline gives CDR1 SGHRS, CDR2 YFSETQ. CDR3 region: CASSSFIAGGPSEQFF. The CDR3 DNA reads TGCGCCAGCAGCTCCTTTATAGCGGGGGGGCCATCGGAGCAGTTCTTC.

The V and J genes are TRBV10-3 and TRBJ1-4, with 9 bases that match TRBD1. The CDR3 runs 17 residues. V trimming: 3 bases; J trimming: 7 bases; junction bases outside the gene matches: 12. Germline V lookup: CDR1 ENHRY, CDR2 SYGVKD. Written as DNA, the CDR3 is TGTGCCATCAGTGATCCCGGGACAGGGTTGGGTTTTGAAAAACTGTTTTTT. Protein: CAISDPGTGLGFEKLFF.

This rearrangement joins TRBV19 to TRBJ2-5; D is perhaps TRBD1 (5 bases). The CDR3 contains 14 residues. Trimming shortened V by 4 bases and J by 2 bases, and 11 bases separated the two germline ends. CDR1 and CDR2 (germline): LNHDA, SQIVND (reference sequence). CDR3 amino acids: CASSNRQNQETQYF. The DNA for the CDR3 is TGTGCCAGTAGTAACCGACAGAATCAAGAGACCCAGTACTTC.

V and J are TRBV6-1 and TRBJ1-2, with a weak D call TRBD1 (6 bases). Germline loops: CDR1 MNHNS, CDR2 SASEGT. There are 14 residues in the CDR3. V was pared by 6 bases and J by 2 bases, with 13 bases between. The CDR3 protein is CASREFGTNYGYTF. CDR3 sequence (DNA): TGTGCCAGCAGAGAGTTTGGGACAAACTATGGCTACACCTTC.